This T cell receptor (beta chain) was profiled in a study of T-cell reconstitution after alpha-beta-depleted transplantation in children. On this clonotype: What it recognizes is unknown.

Study-level results: By about two months after transplant, alpha-beta T cells reportedly arose from several hundred graft clones that had expanded. Newly generated T cells supplied most T-cell counts and diversity one year post-transplant.

Unique molecular identifiers were incorporated during preparation of the TCRbeta library. TCRdb processed the PCR reads anew with MiXCR; each CDR3 protein has one entry. This table has about 900,000 distinct CDR3 sequences, roughly 31% appearing once. The CDR3 has 15 residues. V shed 2 bases and J 4 bases; nucleotides not matched to a gene: 6. This sequence joins TRBV12-3 or TRBV12-4 and TRBJ1-1; TRBD1 matches 8 bases. This specimen consisted of PBMCs, mostly from graft donor cells, obtained 360 days after TCRalphabeta/CD19-depleted stem cell transplant. The receptor was isolated from a boy younger than two who had a stem cell transplant for SCID, so the T cells may come from the graft donor. The CDR3 DNA is TGTGCCAGCAGTTTAAGGGACAGGCTTTCCACTGAAGCTTTCTTT. Amino acids: CASSLRDRLSTEAFF.